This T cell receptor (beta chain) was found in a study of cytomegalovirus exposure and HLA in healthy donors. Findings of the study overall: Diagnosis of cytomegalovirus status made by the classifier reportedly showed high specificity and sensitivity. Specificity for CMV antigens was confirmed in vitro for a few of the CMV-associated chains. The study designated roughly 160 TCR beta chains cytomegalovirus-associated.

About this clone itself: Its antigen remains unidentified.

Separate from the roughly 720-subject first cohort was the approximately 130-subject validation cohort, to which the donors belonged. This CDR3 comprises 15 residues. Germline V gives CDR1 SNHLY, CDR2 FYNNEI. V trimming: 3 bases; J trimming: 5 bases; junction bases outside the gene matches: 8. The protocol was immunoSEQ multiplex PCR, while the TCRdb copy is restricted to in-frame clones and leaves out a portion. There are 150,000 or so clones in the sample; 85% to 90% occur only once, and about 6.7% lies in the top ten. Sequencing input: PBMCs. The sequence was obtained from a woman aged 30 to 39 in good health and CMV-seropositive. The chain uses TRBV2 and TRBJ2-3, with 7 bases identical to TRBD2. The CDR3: CASSDEASGGDTQYF. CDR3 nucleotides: TGTGCCAGCAGTGACGAGGCTAGCGGAGGAGATACGCAGTATTTT.